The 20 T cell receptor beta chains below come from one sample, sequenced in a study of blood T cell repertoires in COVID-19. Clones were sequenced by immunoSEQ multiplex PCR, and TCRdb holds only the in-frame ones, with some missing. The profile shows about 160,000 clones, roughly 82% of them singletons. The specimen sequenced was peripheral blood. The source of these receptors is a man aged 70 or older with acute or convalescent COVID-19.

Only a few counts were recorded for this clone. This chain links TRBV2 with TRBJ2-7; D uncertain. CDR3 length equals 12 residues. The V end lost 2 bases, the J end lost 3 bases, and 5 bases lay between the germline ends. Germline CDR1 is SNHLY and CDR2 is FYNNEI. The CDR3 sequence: CASSELLYEQYF. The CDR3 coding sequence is TGTGCCAGCAGTGAACTCCTCTACGAGCAGTACTTC. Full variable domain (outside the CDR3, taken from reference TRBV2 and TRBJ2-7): EPEVTQTPSHQVTQMGQEVILRCVPISNHLYFYWYRQILGQKVEFLVSFYNNEISEKSEIFDDQFSVERPDGSNFTLKIRSTKLEDSAMYFCASSELLYEQYFGPGTRLTVT.

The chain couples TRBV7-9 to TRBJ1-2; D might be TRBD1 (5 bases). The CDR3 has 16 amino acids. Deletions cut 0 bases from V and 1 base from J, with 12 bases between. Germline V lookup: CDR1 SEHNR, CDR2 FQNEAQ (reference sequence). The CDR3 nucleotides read TGTGCCAGCAGCTTAGCGAGACAGAGAAATAACTATGGCTACACCTTC. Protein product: CASSLARQRNNYGYTF.

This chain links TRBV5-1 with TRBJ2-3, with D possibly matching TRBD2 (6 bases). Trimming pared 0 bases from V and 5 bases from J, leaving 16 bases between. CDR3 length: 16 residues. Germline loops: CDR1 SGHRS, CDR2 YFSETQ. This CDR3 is CASSLGWGGQLDTQYF. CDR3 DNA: TGCGCCAGCAGCTTGGGGTGGGGAGGCCAATTAGATACGCAGTATTTT.

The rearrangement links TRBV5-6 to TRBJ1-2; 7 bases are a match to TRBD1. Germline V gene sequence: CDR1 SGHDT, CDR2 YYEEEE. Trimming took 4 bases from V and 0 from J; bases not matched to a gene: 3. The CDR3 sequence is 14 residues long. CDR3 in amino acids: CASSTQGSNYGYTF. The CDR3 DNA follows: TGTGCCAGCAGCACACAGGGGTCTAACTATGGCTACACCTTC.

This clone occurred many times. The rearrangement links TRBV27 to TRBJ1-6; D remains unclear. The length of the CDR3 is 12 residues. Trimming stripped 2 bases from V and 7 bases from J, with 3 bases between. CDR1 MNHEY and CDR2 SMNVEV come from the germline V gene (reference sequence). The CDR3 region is CASSLQNSPLHF. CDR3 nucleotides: TGTGCCAGCAGTTTACAGAATTCACCCCTCCACTTT.

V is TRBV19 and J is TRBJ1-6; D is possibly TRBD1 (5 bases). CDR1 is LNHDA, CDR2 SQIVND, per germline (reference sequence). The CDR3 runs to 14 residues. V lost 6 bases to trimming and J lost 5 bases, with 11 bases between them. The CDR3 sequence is CASSREGNNSPLHF. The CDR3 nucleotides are TGTGCCAGTAGCAGGGAGGGAAATAATTCACCCCTCCACTTT.

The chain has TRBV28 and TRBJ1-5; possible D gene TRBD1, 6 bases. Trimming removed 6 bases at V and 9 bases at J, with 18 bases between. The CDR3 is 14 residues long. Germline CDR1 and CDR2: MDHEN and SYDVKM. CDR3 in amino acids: CASRVTGSLGPQHF. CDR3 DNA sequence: TGTGCCAGCAGGGTGACAGGATCCTTGGGGCCCCAGCATTTT. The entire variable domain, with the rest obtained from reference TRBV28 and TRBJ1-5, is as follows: DVKVTQSSRYLVKRTGEKVFLECVQDMDHENMFWYRQDPGLGLRLIYFSYDVKMKEKGDIPEGYSVSREKKERFSLILESASTNQTSMYLCASRVTGSLGPQHFGDGTRLSIL.

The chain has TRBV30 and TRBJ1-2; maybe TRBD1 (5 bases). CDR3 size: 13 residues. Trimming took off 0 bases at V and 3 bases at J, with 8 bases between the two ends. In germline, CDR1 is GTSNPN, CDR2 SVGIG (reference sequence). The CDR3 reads CAWSVGRDYGYTF. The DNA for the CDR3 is TGTGCCTGGAGTGTTGGCAGGGACTATGGCTACACCTTC.

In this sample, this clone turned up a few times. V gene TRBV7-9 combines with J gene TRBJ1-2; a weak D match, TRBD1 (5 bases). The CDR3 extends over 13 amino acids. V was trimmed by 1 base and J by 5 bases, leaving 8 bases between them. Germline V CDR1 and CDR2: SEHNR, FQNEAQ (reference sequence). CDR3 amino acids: CASSLGPGYGYTF. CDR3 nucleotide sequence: TGTGCCAGCAGCTTAGGTCCAGGGTATGGCTACACCTTC.

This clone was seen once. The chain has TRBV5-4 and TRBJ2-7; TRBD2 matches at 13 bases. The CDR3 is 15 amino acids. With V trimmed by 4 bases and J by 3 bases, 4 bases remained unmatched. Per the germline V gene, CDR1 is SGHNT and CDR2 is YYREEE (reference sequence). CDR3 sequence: CASSGGTSGIYEQYF. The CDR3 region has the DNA TGTGCCAGCAGCGGGGGGACTAGCGGGATCTACGAGCAGTACTTC.

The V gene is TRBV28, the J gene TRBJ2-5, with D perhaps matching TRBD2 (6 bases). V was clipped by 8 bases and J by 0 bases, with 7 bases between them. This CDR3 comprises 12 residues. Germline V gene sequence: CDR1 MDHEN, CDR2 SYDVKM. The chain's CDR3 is CASGGYQETQYF. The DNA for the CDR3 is TGTGCCAGCGGGGGGTACCAAGAGACCCAGTACTTC.

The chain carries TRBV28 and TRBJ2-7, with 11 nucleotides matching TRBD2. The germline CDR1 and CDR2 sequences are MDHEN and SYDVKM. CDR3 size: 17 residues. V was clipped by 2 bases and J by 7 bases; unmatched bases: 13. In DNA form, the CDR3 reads TGTGCCAGCAGTTTAAGCGGTGTTAGCGGGAGGGCCAAAGAGCAGTACTTC. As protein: CASSLSGVSGRAKEQYF.

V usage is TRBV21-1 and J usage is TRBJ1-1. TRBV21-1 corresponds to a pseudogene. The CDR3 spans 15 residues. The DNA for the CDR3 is TGTGCCAGCAGCAAAGCGCGGGGGGGGAACACTGAAGCTTTCTTT. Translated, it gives CASSKARGGNTEAFF.

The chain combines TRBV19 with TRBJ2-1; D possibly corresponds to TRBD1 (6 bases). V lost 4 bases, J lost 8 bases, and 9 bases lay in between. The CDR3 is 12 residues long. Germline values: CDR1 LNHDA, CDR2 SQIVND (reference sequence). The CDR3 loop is CASSTSGDEQFF. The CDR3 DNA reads TGTGCCAGTAGTACTTCAGGGGATGAGCAGTTCTTC.

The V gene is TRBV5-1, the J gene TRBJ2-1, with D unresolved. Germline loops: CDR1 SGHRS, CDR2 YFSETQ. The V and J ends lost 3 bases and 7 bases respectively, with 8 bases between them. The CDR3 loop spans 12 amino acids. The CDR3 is CASSSGLNEQFF. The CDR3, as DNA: TGCGCCAGCAGCTCCGGTTTGAATGAGCAGTTCTTC.

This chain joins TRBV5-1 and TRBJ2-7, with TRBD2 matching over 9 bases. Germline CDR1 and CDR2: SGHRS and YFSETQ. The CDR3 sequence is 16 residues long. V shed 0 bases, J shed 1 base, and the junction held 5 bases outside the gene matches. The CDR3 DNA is TGCGCCAGCAGCTTGGCCGCCCTAGCGGGGTCCTACGAGCAGTACTTC. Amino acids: CASSLAALAGSYEQYF.

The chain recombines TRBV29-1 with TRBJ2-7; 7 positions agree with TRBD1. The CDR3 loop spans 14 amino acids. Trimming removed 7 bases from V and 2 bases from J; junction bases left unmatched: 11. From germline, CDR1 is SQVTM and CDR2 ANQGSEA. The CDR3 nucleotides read TGCAGCGCAATACCGGGACAGTTACCCTACGAGCAGTACTTC. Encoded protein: CSAIPGQLPYEQYF.

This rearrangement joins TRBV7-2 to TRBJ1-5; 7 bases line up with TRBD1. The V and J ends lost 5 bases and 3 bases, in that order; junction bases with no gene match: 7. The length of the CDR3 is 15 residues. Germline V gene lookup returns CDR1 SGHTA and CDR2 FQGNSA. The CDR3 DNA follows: TGTGCCAGCAGCGCCCAGACAGGGAACAATCAGCCCCAGCATTTT. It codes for CASSAQTGNNQPQHF.

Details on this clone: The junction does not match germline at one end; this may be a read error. CDR3 amino acids: CSVATSGSNSGELFF. CDR3 sequence (DNA): TGCAGCGTTGCGACTAGCGGGAGTAACAGCGGGGAGCTGTTTTTT. V usage is TRBV29-1 and J usage is TRBJ2-2; 12 positions agree with TRBD2. Germline V gives CDR1 SQVTM, CDR2 ANQGSEA. This CDR3 has 15 residues.

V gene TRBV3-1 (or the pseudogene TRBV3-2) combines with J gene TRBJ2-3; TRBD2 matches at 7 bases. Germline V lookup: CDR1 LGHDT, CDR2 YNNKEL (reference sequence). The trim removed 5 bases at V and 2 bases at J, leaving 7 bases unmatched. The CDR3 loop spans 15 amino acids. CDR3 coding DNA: TGTGCCAGCAGCTACCCGGGGGGACCCACAGATACGCAGTATTTT. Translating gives CASSYPGGPTDTQYF.